A selection of T cell receptor beta chains follows, all from one sample in a study of cytomegalovirus exposure and HLA in healthy donors. Generated by immunoSEQ multiplex PCR, the TCRdb table keeps only in-frame clones and is missing some. In the table there are 140,000 to 150,000 clones, approximately 67% of which are singletons. Sequenced input: PBMCs. Receptors were obtained from a woman aged 55-69 years in good health and CMV-seronegative. Each CDR3 is given with its conserved first and last residue. A D gene is named only where the DNA matches it firmly.

v_call: TRBV5-4
d_call: TRBD1
j_call: TRBJ1-1
cdr3_aa: CASSPRQGSNTEAFF

v_call: TRBV28
d_call: -
j_call: TRBJ1-5
cdr3_aa: CASSLRQGLGNQPQHF

v_call: TRBV29-1
d_call: TRBD2
j_call: TRBJ2-3
cdr3_aa: CSVAGTRRDTQYF

v_call: TRBV11-2
d_call: -
j_call: TRBJ2-3
cdr3_aa: CASSFLRGTDTQYF

v_call: TRBV27
d_call: TRBD2
j_call: TRBJ2-7
cdr3_aa: CASTMQNQRPSGGRHEQYF

v_call: TRBV7-2
d_call: TRBD2
j_call: TRBJ2-3
cdr3_aa: CASSFERGPTDTQYF

v_call: TRBV14
d_call: -
j_call: TRBJ1-5
cdr3_aa: CASSHGRGLLNQPQHF

v_call: TRBV5-4
d_call: TRBD2
j_call: TRBJ2-3
cdr3_aa: CASSFLAGGKTSTDTQYF

v_call: TRBV7-3
d_call: TRBD2
j_call: TRBJ2-2
cdr3_aa: CASTLAGGPAGELFF

v_call: TRBV6-1
d_call: TRBD1
j_call: TRBJ2-1
cdr3_aa: CASNPRTGGYNEQFF

v_call: TRBV7-9
d_call: TRBD2
j_call: TRBJ2-1
cdr3_aa: CASSLRAGGDGNEQFF

v_call: TRBV4-3
d_call: TRBD2
j_call: TRBJ2-2
cdr3_aa: CASSQRTSGSHGELFF

v_call: TRBV7-2
d_call: -
j_call: TRBJ2-1
cdr3_aa: CASSPRIASDCGYNEQFF

v_call: TRBV29-1
d_call: -
j_call: TRBJ2-5
cdr3_aa: CSVEDLGEKQETQYF

v_call: TRBV7-6
d_call: -
j_call: TRBJ2-7
cdr3_aa: CASSLGQNYEQYF

v_call: TRBV28
d_call: -
j_call: TRBJ1-2
cdr3_aa: CASRDTGRYGYTF

v_call: TRBV7-9
d_call: -
j_call: -
cdr3_aa: CASSPDAGEQYF

v_call: TRBV19
d_call: TRBD2
j_call: TRBJ2-1
cdr3_aa: CASTPAGRAYNEQFF

v_call: TRBV6-5
d_call: -
j_call: TRBJ1-5
cdr3_aa: CASRRWKDQPQHF

v_call: TRBV9
d_call: -
j_call: TRBJ2-1
cdr3_aa: CASSASLGGAGYNEQFF

v_call: TRBV6-5
d_call: -
j_call: TRBJ1-5
cdr3_aa: CASSAGGGVNQPQHF

v_call: TRBV15
d_call: TRBD2
j_call: TRBJ2-1
cdr3_aa: CATSRVVGGVSNEQFF

v_call: TRBV10-2
d_call: TRBD2
j_call: TRBJ2-1
cdr3_aa: CASSEASGASYNEQFF

v_call: TRBV6-1
d_call: TRBD2
j_call: TRBJ2-7
cdr3_aa: CASSVTGTSGYEQYF

v_call: TRBV6-5
d_call: -
j_call: TRBJ2-1
cdr3_aa: CASRRLGPLNNEQFF

v_call: TRBV2
d_call: TRBD2
j_call: TRBJ2-7
cdr3_aa: CASRRTSGGGGSYEQYF

v_call: TRBV28
d_call: -
j_call: TRBJ2-7
cdr3_aa: CASSLQVHEQYF

v_call: TRBV9
d_call: TRBD1
j_call: TRBJ2-7
cdr3_aa: CASSVGGQGAHEQYF

v_call: TRBV7-2
d_call: -
j_call: TRBJ2-5
cdr3_aa: CASSLRDGLPQETQYF

v_call: TRBV7-2
d_call: TRBD1
j_call: TRBJ1-2
cdr3_aa: CASSSPSHRGRWGYTF

v_call: TRBV10-3
d_call: TRBD2
j_call: TRBJ2-7
cdr3_aa: CATELAGGYEQYF

v_call: TRBV5-1
d_call: -
j_call: TRBJ2-3
cdr3_aa: CASSLGLRGGSTDTQYF

v_call: TRBV7-2
d_call: TRBD2
j_call: TRBJ2-3
cdr3_aa: CASSLILAGGHGGDTQYF

v_call: TRBV29-1
d_call: -
j_call: TRBJ1-6
cdr3_aa: CSVGAGDGSPLHF

v_call: TRBV29-1
d_call: TRBD2
j_call: TRBJ2-3
cdr3_aa: CSFRGGTSGRRSDTQYF

v_call: TRBV19
d_call: TRBD1
j_call: TRBJ2-7
cdr3_aa: CASSIGGRGRTYEQYF

v_call: TRBV7-8
d_call: TRBD2
j_call: TRBJ2-7
cdr3_aa: CASSLVVGRAVDEQYF

v_call: TRBV6-1
d_call: TRBD1
j_call: TRBJ1-1
cdr3_aa: CASSEGRQGVTEAFF

v_call: TRBV7-2
d_call: TRBD2
j_call: TRBJ2-3
cdr3_aa: CASSLASGGSRTDTQYF

v_call: TRBV5-1
d_call: TRBD2
j_call: TRBJ2-3
cdr3_aa: CASSSGTSDLSTDTQYF

v_call: TRBV10-2
d_call: TRBD2
j_call: TRBJ2-1
cdr3_aa: CASSEAGAGNEQFF

v_call: TRBV15
d_call: -
j_call: TRBJ2-7
cdr3_aa: CATSRGNRGGAEQYF

v_call: TRBV28
d_call: -
j_call: TRBJ2-1
cdr3_aa: CASSLGTRKQFF

v_call: TRBV19
d_call: -
j_call: TRBJ1-5
cdr3_aa: CASSRRGNGNQPQHF

v_call: TRBV7-6
d_call: -
j_call: -
cdr3_aa: CASSLLGHSGGGYEQYF

v_call: TRBV15
d_call: TRBD2
j_call: TRBJ2-2
cdr3_aa: CATSRDFWGGNTGELFF